This T cell receptor beta chain came from a study of blood T cell repertoires in COVID-19. Turning to the study itself: PBMCs, B-cell-depleted T cells, or T cells provided the cDNA or gDNA that made up the material.

V dropped 5 bases and J dropped 5; count of bases not matched to a gene: 9. This CDR3 spans 16 amino acids. The germline V gene has CDR1 LNHDA and CDR2 SQIVND (reference sequence). The repertoire was sequenced with immunoSEQ multiplex PCR; TCRdb's copy has only in-frame clones and lacks some. The sample holds about 100,000 clones, about 77% seen once. The sample comprised peripheral blood. The sequence came from a man between 65 and 85 years old with active or convalescent COVID-19. The rearrangement joins TRBV19 to TRBJ2-3; 11 nucleotides agree with TRBD2. CDR3 sequence reads: CASSAGTSGSRDTQYF. CDR3 nucleotide sequence: TGTGCCAGTAGTGCCGGGACTAGCGGTTCGAGAGATACGCAGTATTTT.